One sample yielded the 25 T cell receptor beta chains listed below, sequenced in a study of T cells after yellow fever vaccination. MiXCR, applied by TCRdb to the 5' RACE reads, yields one record per CDR3 protein. The sample contains some 350,000 distinct CDR3 sequences, around 10% of which appear only once. The sample in question was PBMCs, obtained on the day of the first yellow fever vaccination. These receptors originate from a man aged 18 to 30 who received the YFV17D yellow fever vaccine.

The chain is built from TRBV6-2 or TRBV6-3 and TRBJ1-6; TRBD1 agrees at 9 bases. The CDR3 has 14 amino acids. J was trimmed by 7 bases and V by 5 bases; bases with no gene match: 3. The germline V gene has CDR1 MNHEY and CDR2 SVGEGT. The CDR3 DNA follows: TGTGCCAGCAGTCGGACAGGGGAAAATTCACCCCTCCACTTT. It translates to CASSRTGENSPLHF.

The chain employs TRBV3-1 and TRBJ1-1; D is unclear. CDR1 and CDR2 from the germline V gene are LGHDT and YNNKEL (reference sequence). CDR3 length equals 12 residues. With 3 bases removed from V and 4 bases from J, the gap between germline ends came to 6 bases. CDR3 coding DNA: TGTGCCAGCAGCCACTCGTTCACTGAAGCTTTCTTT. Translated: CASSHSFTEAFF.

This clonotype was observed a few times. The chain employs TRBV7-2 and TRBJ1-2, with TRBD1 matching 8 bases. Trimming at V came to 2 bases and at J to 7 bases, leaving 0 bases not matched to a gene. The CDR3 consists of 12 residues. The germline gives CDR1 SGHTA, CDR2 FQGNSA. In nucleotides, the CDR3 is TGTGCCAGCAGCTTACAGGGGGCTGGCTACACCTTC. This codes for CASSLQGAGYTF.

This clonotype was recorded a few times. This rearrangement joins TRBV5-8 to TRBJ1-1; perhaps TRBD1 as D (5 bases). Trimming stripped 0 bases from V and 3 bases from J, with 9 bases between. The V gene's germline CDR1 is SGHTS and CDR2 YDEGEE. The CDR3 is 14 amino acids. The CDR3 protein is CASSLVWGYTEAFF. The CDR3 DNA reads TGTGCCAGCAGCTTGGTGTGGGGGTACACTGAAGCTTTCTTT.

A few counts support this clonotype. The chain couples TRBV28 to TRBJ2-5, with 8 bases matching TRBD1. The CDR3 has 14 amino acids. Germline assignment: CDR1 MDHEN and CDR2 SYDVKM. Trimming cost V 8 bases and J 4 bases; bases outside gene matches: 9. The CDR3 DNA reads as TGTGCCAGCCGGGACAGGTTTTTGTTAGAGACCCAGTACTTC. It specifies CASRDRFLLETQYF.

The chain combines TRBV7-6 with TRBJ2-1; 7 bases match TRBD1. This CDR3 spans 15 amino acids. CDR1 and CDR2 from the germline V gene are SGHVS and FNYEAQ. J lost 8 bases, V lost 1 base, and 8 bases had no gene match. The CDR3 DNA reads TGTGCCAGCAGCTTAGGGACAGGAGTTTGGTATGAGCAGTTCTTC. Protein product: CASSLGTGVWYEQFF.

In its sample, this clonotype was seen a few times. CDR3 region: CSATPGPTMVQYF. The CDR3 DNA follows: TGCAGTGCTACCCCGGGACCGACAATGGTTCAGTACTTC. The chain couples TRBV20-1 to TRBJ2-4; either TRBD1 or TRBD2 may supply D (5 bases each). From germline, CDR1 is DFQATT and CDR2 SNEGSKA (reference sequence). There are 13 residues in the CDR3. Trimming left V 4 bases short and J 11 bases short, with 18 bases between.

CDR3 residues: CSGQRTGRTILAKNIQYF. CDR3 coding DNA: TGCAGTGGCCAGCGTACGGGCAGGACAATTCTAGCCAAAAACATTCAGTACTTC. The rearrangement joins TRBV20-1 to TRBJ2-4; tentatively, D is TRBD1 (5 bases). The CDR3 consists of 18 residues. Trimming shortened V by 7 bases and J by 0 bases, and 25 bases separated the two germline ends. Germline V gene lookup returns CDR1 DFQATT and CDR2 SNEGSKA (reference sequence).

This clonotype was seen a handful of times. The J gene is TRBJ1-4, the V gene TRBV5-4; tentative D call: TRBD1 (5 bases). Germline V CDR1 and CDR2: SGHNT, YYREEE (reference sequence). The CDR3 loop spans 14 amino acids. Trimming left V 7 bases short and J 8 bases short, with 18 bases between. In nucleotides, the CDR3 is TGTGCCAGCGGGTTCCTAGGGACCAGGGAAAAACTGTTTTTT. Amino acid sequence: CASGFLGTREKLFF.

This chain connects TRBV4-1 to TRBJ2-5, with 16 bases that match TRBD2. Trimming cost V 2 bases and J 7 bases; bases outside gene matches: 7. Per germline, CDR1 MGHRA and CDR2 YSYEKL. This CDR3 region has 17 residues. The CDR3 DNA reads as TGCGCCAGCAGCCAATATCCGGGACTAGCGGGGGGGACGACCCAGTACTTC. As protein: CASSQYPGLAGGTTQYF.

The chain joins TRBV7-6 to TRBJ2-2; TRBD2 matches at 7 bases. V trimming: 4 bases; J trimming: 0 bases; junction bases outside the gene matches: 2. Germline CDR1 SGHVS, CDR2 FNYEAQ. The CDR3 loop spans 15 amino acids. CDR3 loop: CASSWGGPNTGELFF. CDR3 bases: TGTGCCAGCAGCTGGGGGGGTCCGAACACCGGGGAGCTGTTTTTT.

This chain links TRBV12-5 with TRBJ2-5; TRBD2 agrees at 11 bases. V gave up 10 bases and J gave up 5 bases; unmatched junction bases: 21. Germline values: CDR1 LGHNT, CDR2 FRNRAP. The CDR3 totals 18 residues. The CDR3 loop is CANNLRTSGYQPEETQYF. The CDR3 nucleotides read TGTGCTAATAACCTCCGGACTAGCGGGTATCAACCTGAGGAGACCCAGTACTTC.

This clonotype has a handful of counts. The chain is built from TRBV15 and TRBJ1-6; no firm D call. The germline CDR1 and CDR2 sequences are LNHNV and YYDKDF (reference sequence). V was cut by 1 base and J by 1 base, with 14 bases left in between. The CDR3 contains 18 residues. The CDR3: CATSRGGSKGSYNSPLHF. The CDR3 region has the DNA TGTGCCACCAGCAGAGGAGGGTCCAAGGGTTCCTATAATTCACCCCTCCACTTT.

This clonotype was seen a handful of times. V gene TRBV20-1 combines with J gene TRBJ2-3, with 10 bases matching TRBD2. Germline loops: CDR1 DFQATT, CDR2 SNEGSKA (reference sequence). J lost 5 bases, V lost 5 bases, and 10 bases had no gene match. This CDR3 contains 15 residues. CDR3 in amino acids: CSAPEASGGGDTQYF. CDR3 sequence (DNA): TGCAGTGCTCCCGAGGCTAGCGGGGGAGGAGATACGCAGTATTTT.

This clonotype came up a few times. V and J are TRBV6-2 or TRBV6-3 and TRBJ1-1; the D is unclear. This CDR3 spans 14 amino acids. Trimming took off 2 bases at V and 3 bases at J, with 10 bases between the two ends. The germline V gene has CDR1 MNHEY and CDR2 SVGEGT. This CDR3 reads CASSYLIRDTEAFF. CDR3 in DNA: TGTGCCAGCAGTTACCTTATACGGGACACTGAAGCTTTCTTT.

The chain couples TRBV10-3 to TRBJ2-1; TRBD1 might be the D (6 bases). The germline gives CDR1 ENHRY, CDR2 SYGVKD. The ends were cut back, 5 bases at V and 7 bases at J, with 21 bases in the middle. The CDR3 loop spans 16 amino acids. The CDR3 sequence is CAISTPQGSNRNEQFF. CDR3 bases: TGTGCCATCAGTACACCACAGGGCTCCAACAGGAATGAGCAGTTCTTC.

This clonotype was seen at least ten times. The chain is built from TRBV7-7 and TRBJ2-1; D not certain. The CDR3 is 13 residues long. Germline V gives CDR1 SSHAT, CDR2 FNYEAQ (reference sequence). Trimming took 1 base from V and 8 from J, leaving 9 bases between them. CDR3 region: CASSLDGGDEQFF. Here the CDR3 DNA reads TGTGCCAGCAGCTTAGATGGTGGGGATGAGCAGTTCTTC.

This clonotype came up many times. This chain connects TRBV5-1 to TRBJ2-7, with 8 bases identical to TRBD1. Germline CDR1 and CDR2: SGHRS and YFSETQ. After removal of 5 bases from V and 0 bases from J, the junction contained 7 bases not matched to a gene. CDR3 size: 15 residues. The CDR3 spells CASSRRTGYSYEQYF. The DNA for the CDR3 is TGCGCCAGCAGTAGAAGGACAGGGTACTCCTACGAGCAGTACTTC.

Ten or more counts support this clonotype. This chain joins TRBV29-1 and TRBJ2-2; D not certain. Trimming took 5 bases from V and 1 from J, leaving 8 bases between them. CDR1 is SQVTM and CDR2 is ANQGSEA in the germline V gene. This CDR3 has 13 amino acids. The DNA for the CDR3 is TGCAGCGTTAACAGAGAGAACACCGGGGAGCTGTTTTTT. Protein sequence: CSVNRENTGELFF.

This clonotype was counted between two and nine times. The V and J genes are TRBV29-1 and TRBJ2-1; D gene unclear. Germline CDR1 and CDR2: SQVTM and ANQGSEA. V was trimmed by 4 bases and J by 4 bases, leaving 14 bases between them. The CDR3 has 14 residues. The CDR3 here is CSVGKNREYNEQFF. The CDR3 DNA sequence: TGCAGCGTTGGAAAAAACCGAGAATACAATGAGCAGTTCTTC.

This sequence joins TRBV7-9 and TRBJ1-1, with D perhaps matching TRBD1 (6 bases). CDR1 and CDR2 from the germline V gene are SEHNR and FQNEAQ (reference sequence). The CDR3 contains 13 residues. V was cut by 1 base and J by 10 bases, with 13 bases left in between. CDR3 in amino acids: CASSLDGGWAAFF. The CDR3, as DNA: TGTGCCAGCAGCTTAGACGGGGGCTGGGCAGCTTTCTTT. Using reference TRBV7-9 and TRBJ1-1 for the parts outside the CDR3, the full variable domain is DTGVSQNPRHKITKRGQNVTFRCDPISEHNRLYWYRQTLGQGPEFLTYFQNEAQLEKSRLLSDRFSAERPKGSFSTLEIQRTEQGDSAMYLCASSLDGGWAAFFGQGTRLTVV.

The sample holds a few counts of this clonotype. The rearrangement joins TRBV6-6 to TRBJ1-2; D is ambiguous. CDR3 length: 12 amino acids. Germline V gene data show CDR1 as MNHNY and CDR2 as SVGAGI (reference sequence). The V end lost 7 bases, the J end lost 3 bases, and 9 bases lay between the germline ends. This chain's CDR3 is CASTPGDYGYTF. CDR3 in DNA: TGTGCCAGCACCCCCGGCGACTATGGCTACACCTTC.

In this sample, this clonotype turned up a few times. The rearrangement joins TRBV5-1 to TRBJ1-2, with D perhaps TRBD1 (5 bases). This CDR3 contains 15 residues. Trimming stripped 4 bases from V and 4 bases from J, with 17 bases between. Germline assignment: CDR1 SGHRS and CDR2 YFSETQ. The CDR3 sequence is CASSPLEGLTYGYTF. CDR3 bases: TGCGCCAGCAGCCCCCTGGAGGGACTGACCTATGGCTACACCTTC. The full variable domain, with the rest looked up from reference TRBV5-1 and TRBJ1-2, is KAGVTQTPRYLIKTRGQQVTLSCSPISGHRSVSWYQQTPGQGLQFLFEYFSETQRNKGNFPGRFSGRQFSNSRSEMNVSTLELGDSALYLCASSPLEGLTYGYTFGSGTRLTVV.

By share of the sample, this clonotype is medium-sized. The chain couples TRBV2 to TRBJ2-3; D tentatively reads TRBD1 or TRBD2 (5 bases each). CDR1 SNHLY and CDR2 FYNNEI come from the germline V gene. Trimming removed 3 bases at V and 4 bases at J, with 11 bases between. This CDR3 has 14 amino acids. CDR3 bases: TGTGCCAGCAGTGAGAGGGGCCACGCAGATACGCAGTATTTT. It yields the protein CASSERGHADTQYF.

This chain connects TRBV10-3 to TRBJ2-3; D not certain. Per germline, CDR1 ENHRY and CDR2 SYGVKD. This CDR3 is built from 16 residues. V was shortened by 6 bases and J by 0 bases, with 16 bases between the two germline ends. The DNA for the CDR3 is TGTGCCATCAGGGAGCCGCTACAATCTAGCACAGATACGCAGTATTTT. Translating it yields CAIREPLQSSTDTQYF.